This TCR beta chain was recovered during a study of CD8+ T cells in alopecia areata. Trimming took off 4 bases at V and 1 base at J, with 10 bases between the two ends. This CDR3 contains 14 residues. Germline V gene sequence: CDR1 MGHRA, CDR2 YSYEKL. Isolated RNA was reverse transcribed into cDNA used as the sequencing template. Clones were read by immunoSEQ multiplex PCR, and TCRdb kept only the in-frame ones, dropping some. The sample has 15,000 to 20,000 clones; around 50% are singletons. Specified treatment: oral pan-JAK inhibitor, 5-10 mg twice daily. In alopecia areata patients, both lesional scalp punch biopsies and peripheral blood were collected.

The clonotype originates from a human donor with alopecia areata. The rearrangement links TRBV4-1 to TRBJ1-1; possible D gene TRBD1, 5 bases. The sample was skin, taken at week 4, from a patient treated with tofacitinib. CDR3 nucleotides: TGCGCCAGCAGCCTAAGAGGGGAGAACACTGAAGCTTTCTTT. Translation: CASSLRGENTEAFF.